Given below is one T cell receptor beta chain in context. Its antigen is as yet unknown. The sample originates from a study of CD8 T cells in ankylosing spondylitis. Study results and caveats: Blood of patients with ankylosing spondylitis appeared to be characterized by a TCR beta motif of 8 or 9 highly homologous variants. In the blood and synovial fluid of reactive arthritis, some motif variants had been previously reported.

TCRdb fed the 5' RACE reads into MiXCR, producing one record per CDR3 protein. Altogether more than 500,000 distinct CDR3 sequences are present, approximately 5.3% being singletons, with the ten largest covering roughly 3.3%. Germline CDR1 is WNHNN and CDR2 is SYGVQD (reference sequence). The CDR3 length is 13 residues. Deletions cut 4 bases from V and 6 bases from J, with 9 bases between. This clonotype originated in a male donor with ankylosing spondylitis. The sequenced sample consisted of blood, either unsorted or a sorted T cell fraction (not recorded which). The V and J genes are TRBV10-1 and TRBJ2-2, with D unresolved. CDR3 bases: TGCGCCAGCAGTGGGACGAGTTCCGGGGAGCTGTTTTTT. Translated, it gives CASSGTSSGELFF.